Presented here are 17 T cell receptor beta chains from one specimen sequenced in a study of blood T cell repertoires in COVID-19. Profiled with immunoSEQ multiplex PCR; TCRdb holds only in-frame clones, not every one. The sample contains around 280,000 clones, about 82% of which appear only once. Sequencing was performed on peripheral blood. The source of these receptors is a woman in her forties or fifties with active or convalescent COVID-19.

The rearrangement uses TRBV6-5 and TRBJ1-2; 8 positions agree with TRBD1. V lost 6 bases to trimming and J lost 8 bases; unmatched junction nucleotides: 14. Germline V gene data show CDR1 as MNHEY and CDR2 as SVGAGI. The CDR3 consists of 15 residues. The CDR3 nucleotides are TGTGCCAGCAGCCCGGGGCAGGGGGCTCTGGGGGGCTACACCTTC. Amino acids: CASSPGQGALGGYTF.

The chain has TRBV14 and TRBJ2-6, with D hard to call. The CDR3 loop spans 18 amino acids. In germline, CDR1 is SGHDN, CDR2 FVKESK. V gave up 1 base and J gave up 2 bases, with 15 bases separating them. This chain's CDR3 is CASSQGYRYRPGANVLTF. CDR3 DNA: TGTGCCAGCAGCCAAGGTTATCGCTACAGACCTGGGGCCAACGTCCTGACTTTC. The whole variable domain, filled in from reference TRBV14 and TRBJ2-6, reads EAGVTQFPSHSVIEKGQTVTLRCDPISGHDNLYWYRRVMGKEIKFLLHFVKESKQDESGMPNNRFLAERTGGTYSTLKVQPAELEDSGVYFCASSQGYRYRPGANVLTFGAGSRLTVL.

This clone has only one observation. The chain uses TRBV19 and TRBJ1-4; weak D call: TRBD1 (5 bases). The length of the CDR3 is 14 residues. Per germline, CDR1 LNHDA and CDR2 SQIVND (reference sequence). Trimming removed 3 bases from V and 0 bases from J, with 5 bases in between. In nucleotides, the CDR3 is TGTGCCAGTAGTATGACAGCAACTAATGAAAAACTGTTTTTT. It specifies CASSMTATNEKLFF.

CDR3 nucleotides: TGTGCCAGCAGCCAAAGCGGGAGCTACAATGAGCAGTTCTTC. Its protein product is CASSQSGSYNEQFF. V gene TRBV4-2 combines with J gene TRBJ2-1; 8 bases align to TRBD2. The CDR3 consists of 14 residues. The germline gives CDR1 LGHNA, CDR2 YNFKEQ. With V trimmed by 2 bases and J by 3 bases, 0 bases remained unmatched.

The V call is TRBV11-2, the J call TRBJ2-1, with D maybe TRBD2 (6 bases). Germline V gene data show CDR1 as SGHAT and CDR2 as FQNNGV. The length of the CDR3 is 15 residues. V shed 7 bases and J shed 9 bases, with 22 bases lying between them. In DNA, the CDR3 is TGTGCCAGCACCCCCTCTGGGGTGGGGGGAGGTGAGCAGTTCTTC. Residues: CASTPSGVGGGEQFF.

CDR3 loop: CASSFEAGFSHEQFF. CDR3 coding DNA: TGTGCCAGCAGCTTCGAGGCGGGTTTCAGCCATGAGCAGTTCTTC. The J gene is TRBJ2-1, the V gene TRBV7-9; TRBD2 might be the D (5 bases). The germline CDR1 and CDR2 sequences are SEHNR and FQNEAQ (reference sequence). This CDR3 region has 15 residues. Trimming pared 3 bases from V and 8 bases from J, leaving 17 bases between. Looking up the rest from reference TRBV7-9 and TRBJ2-1 gives the full variable domain: DTGVSQNPRHKITKRGQNVTFRCDPISEHNRLYWYRQTLGQGPEFLTYFQNEAQLEKSRLLSDRFSAERPKGSFSTLEIQRTEQGDSAMYLCASSFEAGFSHEQFFGPGTRLTVL.

The chain couples TRBV29-1 to TRBJ1-4, with 9 bases that match TRBD1. Germline CDR1 reads SQVTM; CDR2 reads ANQGSEA. The CDR3 sequence is 13 residues long. V lost 7 bases, J lost 7 bases, and 7 bases stayed unmatched. The CDR3 region has the DNA TGCAGCGCTCTAGGGACAGGGAGTGAAAAACTGTTTTTT. This encodes CSALGTGSEKLFF.

The chain has TRBV18 and TRBJ2-1; 12 positions agree with TRBD2. The germline CDR1 and CDR2 sequences are KGHSH and LQKENI. V gave up 0 bases and J gave up 7 bases; unmatched junction bases: 4. The CDR3 loop spans 16 amino acids. CDR3 sequence (DNA): TGTGCCAGCTCACCACCGGCTAGCGGGAGGGGTAATGAGCAGTTCTTC. Amino acid sequence: CASSPPASGRGNEQFF.

The CDR3 DNA is TGTGCCAGCCGGGGCGGGAGCGACACCGGGGAGCTGTTTTTT. Its translation is CASRGGSDTGELFF. The V and J genes are TRBV2 and TRBJ2-2, with TRBD2 identical over 7 bases. Germline CDR1 and CDR2: SNHLY and FYNNEI. CDR3 length: 14 amino acids. The junction had 6 bases not matched to a gene; V was cut back by 8 bases and J by 3 bases.

This rearrangement joins TRBV6-5 to TRBJ2-1; 9 nucleotides match TRBD1. The ends lost 2 bases at V and 9 bases at J; junction bases unmatched: 5. The CDR3 has 14 residues. Looked up from germline, CDR1 is MNHEY and CDR2 is SVGAGI. The chain's CDR3 is CASSYEGQGGEQFF. DNA for the CDR3: TGTGCCAGCAGTTACGAGGGACAGGGAGGTGAGCAGTTCTTC.

This clone was recorded a few times. This CDR3 is CASSQDPGLAGGIAKNIQYF. CDR3 nucleotide sequence: TGCGCCAGCAGCCAAGACCCCGGACTAGCGGGGGGTATAGCCAAAAACATTCAGTACTTC. The chain employs TRBV4-1 and TRBJ2-4; 14 nucleotides line up with TRBD2. The CDR3 length is 20 residues. Germline loops: CDR1 MGHRA, CDR2 YSYEKL. V lost 0 bases and J lost 0; bases outside the gene matches: 7.

The J gene is TRBJ2-6, the V gene TRBV15; tentatively, D is TRBD2 (5 bases). Trimming removed 6 bases from V and 0 bases from J, with 12 bases in between. This CDR3 region has 16 residues. Germline lookup yields CDR1 LNHNV and CDR2 YYDKDF (reference sequence). In nucleotides, the CDR3 is TGTGCCACCAGTCTAGCAGCTCGCTCTGGGGCCAACGTCCTGACTTTC. As protein: CATSLAARSGANVLTF. Full variable domain (remainder filled in from reference TRBV15 and TRBJ2-6): DAMVIQNPRYQVTQFGKPVTLSCSQTLNHNVMYWYQQKSSQAPKLLFHYYDKDFNNEADTPDNFQSRRPNTSFCFLDIRSPGLGDTAMYLCATSLAARSGANVLTFGAGSRLTVL.

The chain recombines TRBV7-2 with TRBJ1-3; TRBD1 might be the D (5 bases). In germline, CDR1 is SGHTA, CDR2 FQGNSA. This CDR3 region has 14 residues. Trimming took off 1 base at V and 2 bases at J, with 6 bases between the two ends. DNA for the CDR3: TGTGCCAGCAGCTTAGACAGGACTGGAAACACCATATATTTT. Its translation: CASSLDRTGNTIYF. Complete variable domain (other parts from reference TRBV7-2 and TRBJ1-3): GAGVSQSPSNKVTEKGKDVELRCDPISGHTALYWYRQSLGQGLEFLIYFQGNSAPDKSGLPSDRFSAERTGGSVSTLTIQRTQQEDSAVYLCASSLDRTGNTIYFGEGSWLTVV.

In regard to this clone: Other DNA sequences in the sample encode the same CDR3. The chain couples TRBV2 to TRBJ1-5, with D hard to call. Trimming shortened V by 7 bases and J by 6 bases, and 10 bases separated the two germline ends. The CDR3 contains 12 residues. Per germline, CDR1 SNHLY and CDR2 FYNNEI. The CDR3: CASNREGQPQHF. CDR3 DNA sequence: TGTGCCAGCAATCGGGAGGGTCAGCCCCAGCATTTT.

Notes on this clone: At one end the junction does not follow the germline gene, possibly because of a read error. The chain uses TRBV3-1 (or the pseudogene TRBV3-2) and TRBJ1-2; a weak D match, TRBD1 (6 bases). The CDR3 extends over 12 amino acids. Germline V gene data show CDR1 as LGHDT and CDR2 as YNNKEL (reference sequence). The CDR3, as DNA: TGTGCCAGCAGCCAAGATGAAGGGGGACGCCTTTTC. The encoded protein is CASSQDEGGRLF.

This chain uses TRBV27 with TRBJ2-1; TRBD2 matches at 10 bases. V gave up 5 bases and J gave up 6 bases; unmatched junction bases: 13. Germline assignment: CDR1 MNHEY and CDR2 SMNVEV (reference sequence). The CDR3 spans 17 residues. CDR3 bases: TGTGCCAGCAGTAAGGGACTAGCGCGGATGTTCCTCAATGAGCAGTTCTTC. Its protein product is CASSKGLARMFLNEQFF.

The rearrangement uses TRBV29-1 and TRBJ2-1, with a tentative D call TRBD1 (5 bases). V lost 5 bases to trimming and J lost 8 bases, with 10 bases between them. Germline values: CDR1 SQVTM, CDR2 ANQGSEA. This CDR3 region has 11 residues. The DNA for the CDR3 is TGCAGCGTTTCCAGGGTCGATGAGCAGTTCTTC. It translates to CSVSRVDEQFF.